This TCR beta chain was captured in a study of tumour-infiltrating T cells in Burkitt lymphoma (dated by TCRdb to about 2020). About the full investigation: All epidemiological subtypes of Burkitt lymphoma were represented among the approximately 85 patients who made up the cohort. Clinical outcome was correlated with TCR repertoire data, and overall and progression-free survival were found to be predicted by productive clonality independently of established prognosticators, including age at diagnosis. Overall study results and their limits: Several public clonotypes shared across numerous Burkitt lymphoma patients were found, and shared tumour neoantigen selection absent from diffuse large B-cell lymphoma was thereby suggested.

Per the germline V gene, SGHRS is the CDR1 and YFSETQ is the CDR2. The CDR3 contains 15 residues, cysteine and phenylalanine counted. The sequence is cut down to CDR3 DNA, 45 bases in frame from base 1. V trim: 3 bases; J trim: 2 bases; unmatched bases: 3. This clone was found a few times. Which antigen it targets is not known. Within one base of it there is no much larger clone, and no base qualities were kept. Library preparation used the immunoSEQ multiplex PCR assay. As stored in TCRdb, this immuneACCESS dataset retains in-frame rearrangements with V and J assigned. A fraction of the clones does not appear; measured against another copy, unresolved V genes explain less than half of the discrepancy, and the remainder lacks a known reason. This sample has 45,000 to 60,000 clones in its table, and more than 25% of those were observed once. Together, the top ten hold around 3% of the sample.

The rearranged segments are TRBV5-1 and TRBJ2-3; 10 bases in the middle match TRBD2. The TCR comes from a human donor with Burkitt lymphoma. Sequencing was carried out using tumor tissue. The DNA is TGCGCCAGCAGCTACCTAGCGGGGGACACAGATACGCAGTATTTT. Translated, this gives CASSYLAGDTDTQYF.